The T cell receptor beta chain under discussion was sequenced for a study of blood T cell repertoires in COVID-19. Background on the study: Sample material is recorded as cDNA or gDNA derived from T cells, B-cell-depleted T cells, or PBMCs.

Original methodology: Quantification of nucleated cells was approximated via reference gene primer amplification. Repertoires were generated with immunoSEQ multiplex PCR, while TCRdb's copy carries only in-frame clones and drops some. The V and J calls and clone size are taken from that table; D and trimming were inferred from the DNA. The sample lists around 110,000 clones; about nine tenths were seen once. Trimming cost V 6 bases and J 3 bases, with 18 bases left between them. CDR1 is LNHDA, CDR2 SQIVND, per germline (reference sequence). This CDR3 spans 16 amino acids. The chain links TRBV19 to TRBJ2-4, with D tentatively TRBD1 (8 bases). The sample taken for sequencing was peripheral blood. The TCR comes from a man aged 40-49 years with acute or convalescent COVID-19. The CDR3 spells CASSQDRGGGKNIQYF. Written as DNA, the CDR3 is TGTGCCAGTAGCCAAGACAGGGGAGGGGGCAAAAACATTCAGTACTTC. Full variable domain (missing parts from reference TRBV19 and TRBJ2-4): DGGITQSPKYLFRKEGQNVTLSCEQNLNHDAMYWYRQDPGQGLRLIYYSQIVNDFQKGDIAEGYSVSREKKESFPLTVTSAQKNPTAFYLCASSQDRGGGKNIQYFGAGTRLSVL.